This record looks at one T cell receptor beta chain sequence and its context. The antigen remains unidentified. The CDR3 covers 15 residues. Germline loops: CDR1 MGHRA, CDR2 YSYEKL. V was trimmed by 1 base and J by 2 bases, leaving 10 bases between them. Profiling relied on immunoSEQ multiplex PCR, and the TCRdb table lists in-frame clones only, not all of them. The sample lists about 59,000 clones; around nine tenths were seen once. The data are from a study of T cells in localized non-small cell lung cancer. General study points: Uninvolved adjacent lung had more T cell clonality than any other tissue, topping tumor. Within adjacent lung there appeared a median about 54 of the top 100 tumor clones. Only one tumor region went through sequencing, so heterogeneity may still be there.

This material consisted of peripheral blood, taken before any cancer treatment. The chain carries TRBV4-1 and TRBJ2-3; D unclear. The sequence was collected from a man aged 40 to 69 with stage I squamous cell lung carcinoma. CDR3 protein: CASSQVSTNTDTQYF. CDR3 in DNA: TGCGCCAGCAGCCAAGTCTCGACGAACACAGATACGCAGTATTTT.